These 23 T cell receptor beta chains came from one sample sequenced in a study of shared clonotypes between healthy human individuals. The protocol was immunoSEQ multiplex PCR, while the TCRdb copy is restricted to in-frame clones and leaves out a portion. The sample lists roughly 1 million clones, about 76% occurring once. The specimen was memory CD4+ T cells sorted from blood. Indicated subset: CD45RA-negative fraction. These receptor sequences come from a man younger than 30 in good health.

The chain links TRBV7-2 to TRBJ2-3; D is unresolved. Germline V CDR1 and CDR2: SGHTA, FQGNSA. The CDR3 spans 14 residues. V lost 3 bases and J lost 0, with 7 bases in between. CDR3 nucleotide sequence: TGTGCCAGCAGCTTCACCGGGAGCACAGATACGCAGTATTTT. Amino acids: CASSFTGSTDTQYF.

V is TRBV9 and J is TRBJ2-7, with TRBD1 matching 8 bases. CDR3 length equals 15 residues. Germline CDR1 reads SGDLS; CDR2 reads YYNGEE. The J segment lost 2 bases and the V segment lost 0 bases, leaving 4 bases of the junction unmatched. The CDR3 sequence: CASSVEGQAPYEQYF. The CDR3 nucleotides read TGTGCCAGCAGCGTAGAGGGACAGGCCCCCTACGAGCAGTACTTC. Combining the CDR3 with reference TRBV9 and TRBJ2-7 gives the whole variable domain DSGVTQTPKHLITATGQRVTLRCSPRSGDLSVYWYQQSLDQGLQFLIQYYNGEERAKGNILERFSAQQFPDLHSELNLSSLELGDSALYFCASSVEGQAPYEQYFGPGTRLTVT.

The chain employs TRBV4-1 and TRBJ2-7; 8 bases agree with TRBD2. The junction had 4 bases not matched to a gene; V was cut back by 2 bases and J by 1 base. Germline V gene lookup returns CDR1 MGHRA and CDR2 YSYEKL. There are 15 residues in the CDR3. The CDR3 is CASSQPGGGSYEQYF. The CDR3 DNA is TGCGCCAGCAGCCAACCTGGCGGGGGGTCCTACGAGCAGTACTTC.

The genes are TRBV10-3 and TRBJ1-6; unclear D gene. Looked up from germline, CDR1 is ENHRY and CDR2 is SYGVKD. V was clipped by 3 bases and J by 9 bases, with 12 bases between them. The CDR3 runs 14 residues. The CDR3 loop is CAISEEVMRSPLHF. The CDR3 nucleotides read TGTGCCATCAGTGAAGAAGTAATGCGTTCACCCCTCCACTTT.

The chain's CDR3 is CASSFFPMHNEQFF. The DNA for the CDR3 is TGTGCCAGCAGTTTCTTCCCCATGCACAATGAGCAGTTCTTC. This sequence joins TRBV28 and TRBJ2-1; no clear D. Trimming left V 3 bases short and J 5 bases short, with 11 bases between. Germline V gives CDR1 MDHEN, CDR2 SYDVKM. The CDR3 length is 14 residues.

The gene calls are TRBV15 and TRBJ2-5; D tentatively reads TRBD1 or TRBD2 (5 bases each). The CDR3 is made up of 16 amino acids. Between the trimmed V and J ends, which lost 1 base and 4 bases, there was a span of 16 bases. Germline CDR1 LNHNV, CDR2 YYDKDF (reference sequence). The CDR3 is CATSRGLASQGETQYF. DNA for the CDR3: TGTGCCACCAGCAGAGGGCTAGCTTCCCAGGGAGAGACCCAGTACTTC.

This chain joins TRBV11-2 and TRBJ2-2, with 7 bases aligning to TRBD2. The CDR3 consists of 14 residues. Germline trimming cut 7 bases from V and 4 bases from J; bases unmatched to any gene: 6. Looked up from germline, CDR1 is SGHAT and CDR2 is FQNNGV. The CDR3 DNA follows: TGTGCCAGCACTAAAGCGGGACCCACCGGGGAGCTGTTTTTT. As protein: CASTKAGPTGELFF.

The J gene is TRBJ2-7, the V gene TRBV30, with 10 bases identical to TRBD1. Looked up from germline, CDR1 is GTSNPN and CDR2 is SVGIG (reference sequence). The CDR3 is 13 residues long. J gave up 6 bases and V 1 base, and 3 bases lay outside the gene matches. The CDR3 sequence: CAWSGGQGREQYF. The CDR3 region has the DNA TGTGCCTGGAGTGGGGGACAGGGGCGCGAGCAGTACTTC.

The rearrangement joins TRBV11-2 to TRBJ2-7, with D unclear. Trimming stripped 5 bases from V and 3 bases from J, with 11 bases between. This CDR3 comprises 13 residues. Germline-derived CDR1 and CDR2 are SGHAT and FQNNGV. The CDR3 is CASSPNTDYEQYF. The CDR3 DNA sequence: TGTGCCAGCAGCCCAAACACCGACTACGAGCAGTACTTC.

V gene TRBV4-1 combines with J gene TRBJ2-5, with 7 positions matching TRBD2. The CDR3 extends over 14 amino acids. Germline V gene data show CDR1 as MGHRA and CDR2 as YSYEKL. V was pared by 1 base and J by 5 bases, with 4 bases of the junction left unmatched. CDR3 nucleotide sequence: TGCGCCAGCAGCCAAGCGGGAGGAGAGGAGACCCAGTACTTC. Protein product: CASSQAGGEETQYF.

V and J are TRBV10-3 and TRBJ1-2, with 11 bases identical to TRBD1. CDR1 ENHRY and CDR2 SYGVKD come from the germline V gene. The CDR3 spans 16 residues. V dropped 4 bases and J dropped 7; count of bases not matched to a gene: 11. As DNA, the CDR3 is TGTGCCATCAGTGGTTGGGTTGGACAGGGGGCCGGTGGCTACACCTTC. As protein: CAISGWVGQGAGGYTF.

The genes are TRBV9 and TRBJ2-7, with 10 bases lining up with TRBD1. There are 14 residues in the CDR3. Germline CDR1 is SGDLS and CDR2 is YYNGEE. J gave up 4 bases and V 4 bases, and 5 bases lay outside the gene matches. The CDR3 sequence: CASSPRTGGYEQYF. The CDR3 DNA follows: TGTGCCAGCAGCCCCCGGACAGGGGGATACGAGCAGTACTTC.

This chain joins TRBV9 and TRBJ2-6; tentatively, D is TRBD1 (6 bases). Trimming pared 6 bases from V and 0 bases from J, leaving 10 bases between. This CDR3 comprises 15 residues. CDR1 is SGDLS, CDR2 YYNGEE, per germline. The CDR3 region has the DNA TGTGCCAGCACCCTAGGGGGCTCTGGGGCCAACGTCCTGACTTTC. Translation: CASTLGGSGANVLTF.

The chain uses TRBV18 and TRBJ2-1; 9 bases are shared with TRBD2. V gave up 0 bases and J gave up 4 bases; unmatched junction bases: 4. CDR1 and CDR2 (germline): KGHSH, LQKENI. This CDR3 has 16 amino acids. The CDR3: CASSPPAAGGYNEQFF. The CDR3 DNA follows: TGTGCCAGCTCACCACCGGCAGCGGGAGGATACAATGAGCAGTTCTTC.

The chain uses TRBV11-1 and TRBJ2-1; a weak D match, TRBD2 (5 bases). The CDR3 spans 16 residues. V lost 5 bases, J lost 0 bases, and 14 bases lay in between. Germline loops: CDR1 SGHAT, CDR2 FQDESV (reference sequence). The CDR3 DNA reads as TGTGCCAGCAGCCCCCCACTAGGGAGCTCCTACAATGAGCAGTTCTTC. Translation: CASSPPLGSSYNEQFF.

This clone was detected only once. The genes are TRBV11-2 and TRBJ1-3, with 9 bases matching TRBD1. The ends lost 7 bases at V and 8 bases at J; junction bases unmatched: 6. The CDR3 has 13 residues. In germline, CDR1 is SGHAT, CDR2 FQNNGV. The CDR3 coding sequence is TGTGCCAGCACTTTGGGACAGGGTTACACCATATATTTT. Translating gives CASTLGQGYTIYF.

This clone was counted only a few times. Other DNA sequences of this sample code for an identical CDR3. The genes are TRBV5-1 and TRBJ1-2; unclear D gene. The CDR3 sequence is 14 residues long. Trimming stripped 0 bases from V and 3 bases from J, with 9 bases between. CDR1 and CDR2 from the germline V gene are SGHRS and YFSETQ. The CDR3: CASSLVGQDYGYTF. The CDR3 DNA sequence: TGCGCCAGCAGCTTGGTCGGGCAGGACTATGGCTACACCTTC.

The gene calls are TRBV6-1 and TRBJ1-5, with D possibly matching TRBD1 (6 bases). CDR1 and CDR2 (germline): MNHNS, SASEGT. CDR3 length: 14 amino acids. Deletions cut 7 bases from V and 7 bases from J, with 17 bases between. The CDR3 protein is CASTQGGFPQPQHF. The CDR3 nucleotides are TGTGCCAGCACCCAAGGGGGGTTCCCCCAGCCCCAGCATTTT.

The CDR3 DNA follows: TGTGCCAGCGGACGTTCGGGCGCTTTCTTT. This encodes CASGRSGAFF. J is TRBJ1-1 and V is TRBV6-5; D not resolved. V gave up 8 bases and J gave up 11 bases, with 12 bases separating them. The CDR3 totals 10 residues. The germline V gene encodes CDR1 MNHEY and CDR2 SVGAGI.

This chain uses TRBV5-1 with TRBJ2-1, with TRBD1 as a possible D gene (7 bases). This CDR3 has 16 residues. Germline CDR1 and CDR2: SGHRS and YFSETQ. V gave up 7 bases and J gave up 13 bases, with 30 bases separating them. The CDR3 DNA is TGCGCCAGCCAGGGGGGCTTAACGGGAAAATTTGACGAACAGTTCTTC. This codes for CASQGGLTGKFDEQFF.

The V and J genes are TRBV6-5 and TRBJ2-3; 9 bases align to TRBD1. This CDR3 has 15 amino acids. Germline lookup yields CDR1 MNHEY and CDR2 SVGAGI. V was pared by 2 bases and J by 5 bases, with 5 bases of the junction left unmatched. The CDR3 DNA is TGTGCCAGCAGTTACGGGGGACAGGGAAGAGATACGCAGTATTTT. Translating gives CASSYGGQGRDTQYF.

The rearrangement joins TRBV21-1 to TRBJ2-5; TRBD2, as called in the table, went unchecked against the DNA. TRBV21-1 is tagged as a pseudogene. This CDR3 region has 16 residues. The CDR3 reads CASSTKDLNRGETQYF. The CDR3 DNA sequence: TGTGCCAGCAGCACTAAGGACCTCAATCGGGGAGAGACCCAGTACTTC.

The genes are TRBV4-3 and TRBJ2-1; 7 nucleotides align to TRBD2. The CDR3 length is 15 residues. Per germline, CDR1 LGHNA and CDR2 YSLEER. With V trimmed by 4 bases and J by 8 bases, 11 bases remained unmatched. CDR3 DNA: TGCGCCAGCAGCCCTGGGTGGGGACTATCCGATGAGCAGTTCTTC. Its protein is CASSPGWGLSDEQFF.